This is a list of T cell receptor beta chains from one sample in a study of cytomegalovirus exposure and HLA in healthy donors. Sequencing was performed with immunoSEQ multiplex PCR; in TCRdb, only in-frame clones are kept and a portion is missing. The profile shows tens of thousands of clones, roughly a tenth of them singletons. The sequenced sample was PBMCs. The receptors shown here come from a man in his sixties in good health and CMV-seropositive. Both conserved end residues are part of each CDR3. The D gene is left open where the match is weak. Clone size appears in some rows only: once, few, many, or a class for an expanded clone.

V gene	J gene	clone size	D gene	CDR3 DNA	CDR3 protein
TRBV7-9	TRBJ2-5	-	TRBD1	TGTGCCAGCAGCTCCGGGACAGGGGGCACAGAGACCCAGTACTTC	CASSSGTGGTETQYF
TRBV11-2	TRBJ1-4	-	-	TGTGCCAGCAGCCGGACACCGTGGGGCGAAAAACTGTTTTTT	CASSRTPWGEKLFF
TRBV6-1	TRBJ2-7	-	-	TGTGCCAGCAGTGAAGCGCTGGGCTTGAGTTACGAGCAGTACTTC	CASSEALGLSYEQYF
TRBV5-1	TRBJ1-5	few	-	TGCGCCAGCAGCTTGGAGGGGGGGCCGGGGCAGCCCCAGCATTTT	CASSLEGGPGQPQHF
TRBV19	TRBJ2-7	-	-	TGTGCCAGTAGCATCGGGACTCAGGGCGAGAAGTACTTT	CASSIGTQGEKYF
TRBV28	TRBJ2-7	-	TRBD1	TGTGCCAGCAGTTTAGGGACAGGGAGCTCCTACGAGCAGTACTTC	CASSLGTGSSYEQYF
TRBV5-1	TRBJ2-5	-	TRBD2	TGCGCCAGCAGCTCAACCCAGGGCCTAGCGGACTATGGGGAGACCCAGTACTTC	CASSSTQGLADYGETQYF
TRBV29-1	TRBJ1-4	many	-	TGCAGCGTTGTTTCAGGGATAAATGAAAAACTGTTTTTT	CSVVSGINEKLFF
TRBV6-1	TRBJ1-5	-	TRBD1	TGTGCCAGCAGTAGACAGGGGGCGCCGGGTCAGCCCCAGCATTTT	CASSRQGAPGQPQHF
TRBV11-2	TRBJ1-5	-	-	TGTGCCAGCAGCCCGAAGGGGGTCAGCTATAGCAATCAGCCCCAGCATTTT	CASSPKGVSYSNQPQHF
TRBV9	TRBJ2-7	few	-	TGTGCCAGCAGCGCCCCAGCGAGGTCCTACGAGCAGTACTTC	CASSAPARSYEQYF
TRBV28	TRBJ2-7	few	TRBD1	TGTGCCAGCAGTCCGCCGGGACAGGGGGCCTACGAGCAGTACTTC	CASSPPGQGAYEQYF
TRBV18	TRBJ2-5	few	TRBD2	TGTGCCAGCTCACCCGGGCCCCTAGCGGGGGAGACCCAGTACTTC	CASSPGPLAGETQYF
TRBV11-2	TRBJ2-5	once	TRBD1	TGTGCCAGCAGCCCACAGGGGTTGAGCGGAGAGACCCAGTACTTC	CASSPQGLSGETQYF
TRBV10-3	TRBJ1-1	-	TRBD1	TGTGCCGCCTCAGGGGGCGCGACTGAAGCTTTCTTT	CAASGGATEAFF
TRBV28	TRBJ2-1	-	-	TGTGCCAGCAGTTCAATCCTCGGGACTCCCCCCAATGAGCAGTTCTTC	CASSSILGTPPNEQFF
TRBV19	TRBJ1-5	-	-	TGTGCCAGTAGTATGGCGGGAAGCAATCAGCCCCAGCATTTT	CASSMAGSNQPQHF
TRBV18	TRBJ2-7	-	-	TGTGCCAGCTCACCGGAAGGGGAATGGTACGAGCAGTACTTC	CASSPEGEWYEQYF
TRBV7-9	TRBJ2-7	few	-	TGTGCCAGCAGCTTGGACAGCGAGCAGTACTTC	CASSLDSEQYF
TRBV4-1	TRBJ2-2	-	TRBD2	TGCGCCAGCAGCCAAGTGAAAGCGGGAGGGCAAGGCGGGGAGCTGTTTTTT	CASSQVKAGGQGGELFF
TRBV2	TRBJ1-4	-	TRBD1	TGTGCCAGCAGCCAACAGGGGGCAGGTGAAAAACTGTTTTTT	CASSQQGAGEKLFF
TRBV11-2	TRBJ2-5	-	TRBD2	TGTGCCAGCAGCTTAGATCAAGCGGGGGGGCCAAACGGGGAAGAGACCCAGTACTTC	CASSLDQAGGPNGEETQYF
TRBV30	TRBJ1-2	few	TRBD1	TGTGCCTGGACAGGGGGAGGAAGGTACACCTTC	CAWTGGGRYTF
TRBV7-2	TRBJ2-1	-	-	TGTGCCAGCAGCTTAGCGCGGACAGGGGGCGTAGCGGGAGGGCACAATGAGCAGTTCTTC	CASSLARTGGVAGGHNEQFF
TRBV19	TRBJ1-1	-	TRBD1	TGTGCCAGTAGTACCGGACAGGGGGGCGGCACTGAAGCTTTCTTT	CASSTGQGGGTEAFF
TRBV5-1	TRBJ1-2	-	-	TGCGCCAGCAGCTTGGAACAGGGTGGGAACTATGGCTACACCTTC	CASSLEQGGNYGYTF
TRBV6-5	TRBJ2-2	few	-	TGTGCCAGCAAAGGGCGGGGGAACACCGGGGAGCTGTTTTTT	CASKGRGNTGELFF
TRBV11-2	TRBJ1-1	-	-	TGTGCCAGCAGCTTAGGGACAGCGAATGCTTTCTTT	CASSLGTANAFF
TRBV10-3	TRBJ2-6	-	TRBD2	TGTGCCGCCCAGCCCAGCGGGAGCTCTGGGGCCAACGTCCTGACTTTC	CAAQPSGSSGANVLTF
TRBV5-1	TRBJ2-7	few	-	TGCGCCAGCAGCTTGGATAGCATCTACGAGCAGTACTTC	CASSLDSIYEQYF
TRBV9	TRBJ2-7	few	-	TGTGCCAGCAGCGTAGGCCAGAACTACGAGCAGTACTTC	CASSVGQNYEQYF
TRBV30	TRBJ1-5	few	-	TGTGCCTGGAGTGTGGGGGGGAGGGGGGTCGGTCAGCCCCAGCATTTT	CAWSVGGRGVGQPQHF
TRBV6-4	TRBJ2-1	-	-	TGTGCCAGCAGTGGGGGGGACGGACTGTACAATGAGCAGTTCTTC	CASSGGDGLYNEQFF
TRBV5-1	TRBJ1-2	-	-	TGCGCCAGCAGCGGGGAGGGGGGAAACTATGGCTACACCTTC	CASSGEGGNYGYTF
TRBV5-1	TRBJ1-1	-	TRBD1	TGCGCCAGCAGCTTGACCCAGGGGGCGAGTACTGAAGCTTTCTTT	CASSLTQGASTEAFF